The 27 T cell receptor beta chains listed next were all sequenced from one sample in a study of cytomegalovirus exposure and HLA in healthy donors. Sequencing was performed with immunoSEQ multiplex PCR; in TCRdb, only in-frame clones are kept and a portion is missing. Seen here are roughly 60,000 clones, 90% to 95% observed once, and the top ten hold roughly 6%. What was sequenced was PBMCs. These receptors were taken from a woman aged 18-29 years in good health and CMV-seropositive.

The V and J genes are TRBV6-6 and TRBJ1-5; unclear D gene. With 6 bases removed from V and 6 bases from J, the gap between germline ends came to 9 bases. The length of the CDR3 is 12 residues. The germline gives CDR1 MNHNY, CDR2 SVGAGI (reference sequence). CDR3 protein: CASSEGVQPQHF. CDR3 DNA sequence: TGTGCCAGCAGCGAGGGCGTTCAGCCCCAGCATTTT.

The CDR3 spells CASSTTMGTSGIYEQYF. In DNA, the CDR3 is TGTGCCAGCAGCACTACCATGGGGACTAGCGGGATCTACGAGCAGTACTTC. The chain carries TRBV11-2 and TRBJ2-7; TRBD2 agrees at 13 bases. The CDR3 runs to 17 residues. Trimming cost V 5 bases and J 3 bases; bases outside gene matches: 10. Germline loops: CDR1 SGHAT, CDR2 FQNNGV.

This clone was seen a single time. The CDR3 region is CASSLLANEQFF. The CDR3, as DNA: TGTGCCAGCAGTCTACTAGCCAATGAGCAGTTCTTC. The chain carries TRBV28 and TRBJ2-1, with a tentative D call TRBD2 (6 bases). V dropped 5 bases and J dropped 6 bases, with 8 bases sitting between them. The germline gives CDR1 MDHEN, CDR2 SYDVKM. The CDR3 runs 12 residues.

The chain carries TRBV7-2 and TRBJ1-2, with 8 positions matching TRBD1. The CDR3 spans 12 residues. CDR1 SGHTA and CDR2 FQGNSA come from the germline V gene. Unmatched junction bases numbered 4, after V lost 5 bases and J lost 8 bases. The CDR3 DNA is TGTGCCAGCAGCCCGCAGGGGGCAGGCTACACCTTC. Translated: CASSPQGAGYTF.

The chain carries TRBV28 and TRBJ2-7, with D perhaps TRBD1 (5 bases). The CDR3 is 12 residues long. V was clipped by 6 bases and J by 5 bases, with 11 bases between them. The germline V gene encodes CDR1 MDHEN and CDR2 SYDVKM. CDR3 nucleotides: TGTGCCAGCAGATCAGGGAACCACGAGCAGTACTTC. Translation gives CASRSGNHEQYF.

The chain couples TRBV6-1 to TRBJ2-1; 9 bases are a match to TRBD1. CDR1 is MNHNS, CDR2 SASEGT, per germline. V was clipped by 2 bases and J by 4 bases; unmatched bases: 9. The CDR3 is 17 amino acids. The CDR3 DNA sequence: TGTGCCAGCAGTGAATTCCCGACAGGGGGAATTTACAATGAGCAGTTCTTC. Protein sequence: CASSEFPTGGIYNEQFF.

V gene TRBV28 combines with J gene TRBJ2-5; 7 nucleotides align to TRBD2. V lost 6 bases and J lost 2; bases outside the gene matches: 6. This CDR3 has 14 amino acids. Germline V CDR1 and CDR2: MDHEN, SYDVKM. This CDR3 is CASSSLGGQETQYF. The CDR3 DNA sequence: TGTGCCAGCAGCTCACTCGGGGGGCAAGAGACCCAGTACTTC.

V gene TRBV27 combines with J gene TRBJ2-7, with a tentative D call TRBD1 (6 bases). The CDR3 extends over 14 amino acids. The germline gives CDR1 MNHEY, CDR2 SMNVEV (reference sequence). Trimming left V 1 base short and J 3 bases short, with 10 bases between. The CDR3 DNA reads TGTGCCAGCAGTTTATTGGCAGGGGACTACGAGCAGTACTTC. Its protein product is CASSLLAGDYEQYF.

This chain connects TRBV25-1 to TRBJ1-5; tentatively, D is TRBD1 (6 bases). The CDR3 sequence is 12 residues long. Trimming shortened V by 4 bases and J by 6 bases, and 7 bases separated the two germline ends. Germline-derived CDR1 and CDR2 are MGHDK and SYGVNS. The CDR3 DNA sequence: TGTGCCAGCAGTGCAGGGGCTCAGCCCCAGCATTTT. Its translation: CASSAGAQPQHF.

The V gene is TRBV4-2, the J gene TRBJ1-6; 9 bases map to TRBD1. Per germline, CDR1 LGHNA and CDR2 YNFKEQ. The trim removed 1 base at V and 8 bases at J, leaving 3 bases unmatched. This CDR3 spans 15 amino acids. The CDR3 protein is CASSQGGTGHSPLHF. The CDR3 DNA sequence: TGTGCCAGCAGCCAAGGAGGGACAGGGCATTCACCCCTCCACTTT.

CDR3 region: CARFSTSGANTGELFF. CDR3 DNA: TGTGCCAGATTTTCGACTAGCGGCGCGAACACCGGGGAGCTGTTTTTT. The chain links TRBV7-2 to TRBJ2-2, with 9 bases matching TRBD2. Germline CDR1 SGHTA, CDR2 FQGNSA. The V and J ends lost 9 bases and 0 bases, in that order; junction bases with no gene match: 8. The length of the CDR3 is 16 residues.

The chain uses TRBV9 and TRBJ1-4; 7 bases are shared with TRBD1. The germline gives CDR1 SGDLS, CDR2 YYNGEE. There are 17 residues in the CDR3. With V trimmed by 0 bases and J by 8 bases, 13 bases remained unmatched. The CDR3 region is CASSVGSHYRGKEKLFF. In DNA form, the CDR3 reads TGTGCCAGCAGCGTAGGGAGTCATTACAGGGGAAAGGAAAAACTGTTTTTT.

This clone has just a few counts. The J gene is TRBJ2-1, the V gene TRBV4-3; 9 bases match TRBD2. The CDR3 has 17 amino acids. CDR1 is LGHNA, CDR2 YSLEER, per germline. Germline trimming cut 0 bases from V and 6 bases from J; bases unmatched to any gene: 9. CDR3 bases: TGCGCCAGCAGCCAAGAGCGGGGGGGCCATAGTGTCAATGAGCAGTTCTTC. This translates into CASSQERGGHSVNEQFF.

V is TRBV29-1 and J is TRBJ2-2; TRBD2 matches 16 bases. V lost 3 bases, J lost 4 bases, and 5 bases stayed unmatched. The CDR3 runs 17 residues. Germline V gives CDR1 SQVTM, CDR2 ANQGSEA. CDR3 region: CSVEGLAGGPGTGELFF. CDR3 nucleotides: TGCAGCGTTGAGGGACTAGCGGGGGGGCCGGGCACCGGGGAGCTGTTTTTT.

The rearrangement joins TRBV28 to TRBJ2-2, with D perhaps TRBD2 (6 bases). V was clipped by 2 bases and J by 2 bases, with 18 bases between them. The CDR3 runs to 18 residues. CDR1 is MDHEN and CDR2 is SYDVKM in the germline V gene. The CDR3 spells CASSLSPGLLTNTGELFF. The CDR3 DNA follows: TGTGCCAGCAGTTTAAGTCCGGGACTCCTCACTAACACCGGGGAGCTGTTTTTT.

V usage is TRBV6-5 and J usage is TRBJ2-3, with D possibly TRBD2 on 6 matching bases. CDR1 MNHEY and CDR2 SVGAGI come from the germline V gene. The CDR3 extends over 13 amino acids. V lost 7 bases to trimming and J lost 5 bases, with 13 bases between them. The CDR3 loop reads CASNPGREDTQYF. In nucleotides, the CDR3 is TGTGCCAGCAACCCAGGGCGGGAAGATACGCAGTATTTT.

The chain has TRBV27 and TRBJ2-2; 7 nucleotides line up with TRBD2. V was clipped by 1 base and J by 4 bases; unmatched bases: 3. The CDR3 extends over 15 amino acids. Germline CDR1 MNHEY, CDR2 SMNVEV (reference sequence). The CDR3 is CASSLLGGGTGELFF. The CDR3 DNA reads as TGTGCCAGCAGTTTATTGGGGGGGGGCACCGGGGAGCTGTTTTTT.

This sequence joins TRBV27 and TRBJ2-7, with 10 bases aligning to TRBD2. The CDR3 is made up of 16 amino acids. The V and J ends lost 7 bases and 2 bases, in that order; junction bases with no gene match: 11. Germline loops: CDR1 MNHEY, CDR2 SMNVEV (reference sequence). CDR3 nucleotides: TGTGCCAGCAAGGAGTTTTCTAGCGGGAGCCCCTACGAGCAGTACTTC. It codes for CASKEFSSGSPYEQYF.

V is TRBV5-6 and J is TRBJ2-5, with no clear D. V lost 0 bases, J lost 3 bases, and 6 bases lay in between. Per the germline V gene, CDR1 is SGHDT and CDR2 is YYEEEE. This CDR3 is 13 amino acids long. The CDR3 sequence is CASSLAVKETQYF. The CDR3 bases are TGTGCCAGCAGCTTGGCGGTTAAAGAGACCCAGTACTTC.

The chain links TRBV5-6 to TRBJ2-4; no clear D. Germline V CDR1 and CDR2: SGHDT, YYEEEE. Trimming left V 0 bases short and J 6 bases short, with 7 bases between. The CDR3 totals 13 residues. The CDR3 reads CASSLDTLNIQYF. CDR3 DNA: TGTGCCAGCAGCTTGGACACCCTAAACATTCAGTACTTC.

The chain carries TRBV14 and TRBJ1-1; 7 positions match TRBD1. The V gene's germline CDR1 is SGHDN and CDR2 FVKESK. The CDR3 extends over 11 amino acids. V was clipped by 4 bases and J by 10 bases; unmatched bases: 3. This chain's CDR3 is CASSPEGAAFF. In DNA, the CDR3 is TGTGCCAGCAGCCCGGAGGGGGCAGCTTTCTTT.

The V and J genes are TRBV2 and TRBJ2-1; perhaps TRBD1 as D (6 bases). V was shortened by 3 bases and J by 4 bases, with 19 bases between the two germline ends. The CDR3 runs to 17 residues. Germline V CDR1 and CDR2: SNHLY, FYNNEI. The CDR3 DNA sequence: TGTGCCAGCAGTGATCGAGGGACAAGGTCGGGGTACAATGAGCAGTTCTTC. Amino acids: CASSDRGTRSGYNEQFF.

The J gene is TRBJ2-5, the V gene TRBV25-1; TRBD1 is a possible D gene (6 bases). Germline V lookup: CDR1 MGHDK, CDR2 SYGVNS. Trimming took 5 bases from V and 5 from J, leaving 12 bases between them. The CDR3 is 13 amino acids. CDR3 DNA sequence: TGTGCCAGCAGTCAGGGGACGTGGGAGACCCAGTACTTC. This translates into CASSQGTWETQYF.

This clone appeared once. The rearrangement uses TRBV6-5 and TRBJ2-5; 7 positions agree with TRBD2. V dropped 5 bases and J dropped 1; count of bases not matched to a gene: 7. Germline V gene lookup returns CDR1 MNHEY and CDR2 SVGAGI. This CDR3 comprises 15 residues. CDR3 in amino acids: CASSPGEGFQETQYF. DNA of the CDR3: TGTGCCAGCAGTCCCGGGGAGGGTTTCCAAGAGACCCAGTACTTC.

Only a few counts were recorded for this clone. The CDR3: CASSPRGGLAGESYNEQFF. CDR3 sequence (DNA): TGTGCCAGCAGCCCCCGGGGAGGACTAGCGGGAGAGTCCTACAATGAGCAGTTCTTC. The gene calls are TRBV5-6 and TRBJ2-1; 13 bases match TRBD2. J was trimmed by 1 base and V by 4 bases; bases with no gene match: 11. The V gene's germline CDR1 is SGHDT and CDR2 YYEEEE. This CDR3 spans 19 amino acids.

The V call is TRBV6-1, the J call TRBJ2-2, with D perhaps TRBD2 (6 bases). CDR3 length: 18 residues. The V and J ends lost 1 base and 4 bases respectively, with 19 bases between them. The germline V gene has CDR1 MNHNS and CDR2 SASEGT. The CDR3 nucleotides read TGTGCCAGCAGTGAAGTTCCCATTTGGAGGGTCGGCACCGGGGAGCTGTTTTTT. It encodes CASSEVPIWRVGTGELFF.

As DNA, the CDR3 is TGTGCCAGCAGCTTGGGGGGGAGCGGGATGGGCGAGACCCAGTACTTC. This sequence encodes CASSLGGSGMGETQYF. The chain links TRBV7-9 to TRBJ2-5, with 7 bases identical to TRBD2. CDR3 length: 16 amino acids. V shed 3 bases, J shed 5 bases, and the junction held 12 bases outside the gene matches. The V gene's germline CDR1 is SEHNR and CDR2 FQNEAQ (reference sequence).